What follows are 16 T cell receptor beta chains derived from one specimen sequenced in a study of blood T cell repertoires in COVID-19. Profiling relied on immunoSEQ multiplex PCR, and the TCRdb table lists in-frame clones only, not all of them. This sample has roughly 190,000 clones, with 82% found just once. The material sequenced was PBMCs or T cells enriched from blood (not recorded which). The receptor set was obtained from a man aged 35 to 55 who had recovered from COVID-19.

This rearrangement joins TRBV11-2 to TRBJ2-7; D is unclear. Trimming took 5 bases from V and 5 from J, leaving 13 bases between them. The CDR3 totals 13 residues. CDR1 is SGHAT, CDR2 FQNNGV, per germline. In DNA, the CDR3 is TGTGCCAGCAGCCTTCGTAGAGGAAACGAGCAGTACTTC. It is translated as CASSLRRGNEQYF.

The chain joins TRBV18 to TRBJ2-1; the match to TRBD2 covers 8 bases. CDR1 and CDR2 (germline): KGHSH, LQKENI. The CDR3 covers 17 residues. The ends lost 3 bases at V and 8 bases at J; junction bases unmatched: 15. The CDR3 region has the DNA TGTGCCAGCTCACCTCGTTACTCCCGGGAGGGCCAAGATGAGCAGTTCTTC. It specifies CASSPRYSREGQDEQFF.

The chain carries TRBV5-1 and TRBJ1-1; TRBD1 agrees at 9 bases. There are 14 residues in the CDR3. Germline CDR1 reads SGHRS; CDR2 reads YFSETQ. V shed 2 bases, J shed 5 bases, and the junction held 4 bases outside the gene matches. In DNA, the CDR3 is TGCGCCAGCAGCTTAACAGGGGGCTCAACTGAAGCTTTCTTT. This encodes CASSLTGGSTEAFF.

This clone was seen only a few times. J is TRBJ2-1 and V is TRBV7-8; TRBD2 agrees at 10 bases. CDR3 length: 17 residues. The trim removed 0 bases at V and 5 bases at J, leaving 7 bases unmatched. The V gene's germline CDR1 is SGHVS and CDR2 FQNEAQ. The CDR3, as DNA: TGTGCCAGCAGCTTAGCGATGTTAGCGGGAGGAAACAATGAGCAGTTCTTC. Translation gives CASSLAMLAGGNNEQFF.

The chain couples TRBV7-2 to TRBJ1-1; D is uncertain. The CDR3 length is 14 residues. Per germline, CDR1 SGHTA and CDR2 FQGNSA. V was pared by 5 bases and J by 2 bases, with 12 bases between. Here the CDR3 reads CASSPRVGNTEAFF. CDR3 sequence (DNA): TGTGCCAGCAGCCCCCGAGTGGGCAACACTGAAGCTTTCTTT.

The rearrangement uses TRBV7-2 and TRBJ2-7, with 8 bases that match TRBD1. In germline, CDR1 is SGHTA, CDR2 FQGNSA. The J segment lost 4 bases and the V segment lost 5 bases, leaving 10 bases of the junction unmatched. This CDR3 is built from 15 residues. CDR3 bases: TGTGCCAGCAGCGAAACCGGGACAGGTCAGTACGAGCAGTACTTC. Translating it yields CASSETGTGQYEQYF. The entire variable domain, with the rest obtained from reference TRBV7-2 and TRBJ2-7, is as follows: GAGVSQSPSNKVTEKGKDVELRCDPISGHTALYWYRQSLGQGLEFLIYFQGNSAPDKSGLPSDRFSAERTGGSVSTLTIQRTQQEDSAVYLCASSETGTGQYEQYFGPGTRLTVT.

A word on this clone: The sample contains more than one DNA sequence encoding this CDR3. The chain carries TRBV15 and TRBJ1-6; a weak D match, TRBD1 (6 bases). Germline lookup yields CDR1 LNHNV and CDR2 YYDKDF (reference sequence). Trimming left V 3 bases short and J 10 bases short, with 16 bases between. The CDR3 spans 15 residues. The DNA for the CDR3 is TGTGCCACCAGCAGGGATACGCAGGGGCGCTCACCCCTCCACTTT. This sequence encodes CATSRDTQGRSPLHF.

The V call is TRBV19, the J call TRBJ1-1; D ambiguous. The germline V and J ends were trimmed by 5 bases and 4 bases, with 17 bases remaining between them. This CDR3 contains 15 residues. Germline CDR1 reads LNHDA; CDR2 reads SQIVND (reference sequence). CDR3 amino acids: CASSLSGGLITEAFF. The CDR3 DNA sequence: TGTGCCAGTAGTCTTTCCGGAGGGCTGATCACTGAAGCTTTCTTT.

V gene TRBV28 combines with J gene TRBJ1-1; D is ambiguous. CDR1 and CDR2 (germline): MDHEN, SYDVKM. The CDR3 contains 12 residues. Trimming shortened V by 3 bases and J by 5 bases, and 7 bases separated the two germline ends. The CDR3 loop reads CASSFGETEAFF. The CDR3 nucleotides are TGTGCCAGCAGTTTCGGAGAGACTGAAGCTTTCTTT.

The rearrangement joins TRBV4-1 to TRBJ1-5; D may be TRBD1 (5 bases). This CDR3 is built from 13 residues. Germline values: CDR1 MGHRA, CDR2 YSYEKL. The germline V and J ends were trimmed by 4 bases and 4 bases, with 8 bases remaining between them. CDR3 loop: CASSRSGNQPQHF. The CDR3 nucleotides read TGCGCCAGCAGCCGCTCAGGGAATCAGCCCCAGCATTTT.

This clone occurred a few times. The chain combines TRBV19 with TRBJ2-7, with a weak D call TRBD1 (7 bases). Between the trimmed V and J ends, which lost 11 bases and 4 bases, there was a span of 21 bases. The CDR3 has 14 amino acids. Germline-derived CDR1 and CDR2 are LNHDA and SQIVND (reference sequence). CDR3 loop: CAASSSGGGYEQYF. CDR3 DNA sequence: TGTGCCGCCAGTAGTTCAGGGGGAGGTTACGAGCAGTACTTC.

J is TRBJ2-5 and V is TRBV2; TRBD1 agrees at 8 bases. V shed 2 bases and J 4 bases; nucleotides not matched to a gene: 6. CDR1 SNHLY and CDR2 FYNNEI come from the germline V gene. The CDR3 is made up of 15 amino acids. The DNA of the CDR3 is TGTGCCAGCAGTGAAAGACAGGGGAGTGGAGAGACCCAGTACTTC. Translation gives CASSERQGSGETQYF.

This clone has a handful of counts. The chain links TRBV5-6 to TRBJ1-2; 7 bases agree with TRBD1. J lost 0 bases, V lost 4 bases, and 9 bases had no gene match. The CDR3 covers 16 residues. Germline V gene sequence: CDR1 SGHDT, CDR2 YYEEEE. CDR3 sequence reads: CASSHIDRDPNYGYTF. DNA for the CDR3: TGTGCCAGCAGCCACATAGACAGGGATCCTAACTATGGCTACACCTTC.

This clone was seen only once. The chain joins TRBV19 to TRBJ2-1; 8 bases agree with TRBD2. V was pared by 10 bases and J by 3 bases, with 5 bases of the junction left unmatched. CDR1 LNHDA and CDR2 SQIVND come from the germline V gene (reference sequence). This CDR3 has 13 residues. CDR3 sequence reads: CATTTSVYNEQFF. As DNA, the CDR3 is TGTGCCACCACGACTAGCGTCTACAATGAGCAGTTCTTC.

Regarding this clone: The sample holds other DNA sequences that translate to the same CDR3. This chain links TRBV29-1 with TRBJ2-3, with a weak D call TRBD2 (6 bases). The CDR3 has 14 residues. CDR1 and CDR2 from the germline V gene are SQVTM and ANQGSEA. Trimming cost V 3 bases and J 0 bases, with 10 bases left between them. This CDR3 is CSVEGGGSTDTQYF. CDR3 sequence (DNA): TGCAGCGTTGAGGGAGGCGGTAGCACAGATACGCAGTATTTT.

This chain joins TRBV18 and TRBJ2-5, with D tentatively TRBD2 (6 bases). Germline loops: CDR1 KGHSH, CDR2 LQKENI. V was clipped by 2 bases and J by 0 bases, with 16 bases between them. This CDR3 is built from 17 residues. CDR3 sequence: CASSPLRGRRDQETQYF. The CDR3 region has the DNA TGTGCCAGCTCACCATTGAGGGGTCGGAGGGACCAAGAGACCCAGTACTTC.